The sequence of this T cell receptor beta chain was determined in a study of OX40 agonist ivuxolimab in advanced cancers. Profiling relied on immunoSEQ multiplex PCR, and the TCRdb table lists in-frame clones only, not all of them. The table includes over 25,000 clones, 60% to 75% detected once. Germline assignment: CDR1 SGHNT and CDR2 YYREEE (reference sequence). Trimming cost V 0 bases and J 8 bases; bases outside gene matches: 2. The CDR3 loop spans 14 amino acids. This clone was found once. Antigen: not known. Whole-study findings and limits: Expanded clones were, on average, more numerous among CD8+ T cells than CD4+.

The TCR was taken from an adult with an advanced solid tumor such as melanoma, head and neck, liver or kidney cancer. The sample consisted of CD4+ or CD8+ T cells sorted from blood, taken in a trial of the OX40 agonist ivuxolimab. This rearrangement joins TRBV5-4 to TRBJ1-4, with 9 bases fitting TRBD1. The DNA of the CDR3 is TGTGCCAGCAGCTTGGCTGGGACAGGGGAAAAACTGTTTTTT. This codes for CASSLAGTGEKLFF.